The next 25 T cell receptor beta chains were all read from a single sample in a study of beta chain features in type 1 diabetes. The study's findings and limits: In all four CD4+ subsets, TCRB CDR3 length was significantly, moderately reduced in type 1 diabetes.

TCRB transcripts that were expressed got sequenced, as all of the isolated RNA had been reverse transcribed. The method was immunoSEQ multiplex PCR; TCRdb's version includes in-frame clones alone and lacks a portion of them. This table has 300,000 or so clones, around 9% appearing once. These receptors' antigens are unknown. Sequences were obtained from central memory CD4+ T cells from blood. These TCRs come from a man younger than 40 with type 1 diabetes.

This clone was seen a few times. The chain links TRBV7-2 to TRBJ1-2; tentatively, D is TRBD1 (5 bases). This CDR3 is built from 14 residues. Trimming stripped 1 base from V and 4 bases from J, with 10 bases between. CDR1 is SGHTA, CDR2 FQGNSA, per germline. The CDR3 nucleotides read TGTGCCAGCAGCTTAGATTCAGGGACCTATGGCTACACCTTC. It is translated as CASSLDSGTYGYTF. Using reference TRBV7-2 and TRBJ1-2 for the parts outside the CDR3, the full variable domain is GAGVSQSPSNKVTEKGKDVELRCDPISGHTALYWYRQSLGQGLEFLIYFQGNSAPDKSGLPSDRFSAERTGGSVSTLTIQRTQQEDSAVYLCASSLDSGTYGYTFGSGTRLTVV.

This chain uses TRBV29-1 with TRBJ2-1, with D perhaps TRBD2 (5 bases). Trimming stripped 3 bases from V and 0 bases from J, with 12 bases between. This CDR3 comprises 15 residues. Germline CDR1 and CDR2: SQVTM and ANQGSEA. The CDR3 coding sequence is TGCAGCGTTGACGCGGCAGGAGGCTCCTACAATGAGCAGTTCTTC. It yields the protein CSVDAAGGSYNEQFF.

DNA for the CDR3: TGTGCCAGCAGTACAAACTCTGGAAACACCATATATTTT. Protein product: CASSTNSGNTIYF. The rearrangement joins TRBV6-5 to TRBJ1-3, with D unclear. CDR1 is MNHEY, CDR2 SVGAGI, per germline. The V end was cut by 5 bases, the J end by 0 bases, with 5 bases between. The CDR3 totals 13 residues.

This clone has just a few counts. Other DNA sequences within the sample encode an identical CDR3. The V and J genes are TRBV6-1 and TRBJ2-3; TRBD2 might be the D (6 bases). CDR3 length: 14 amino acids. Trimming took 8 bases from V and 2 from J, leaving 14 bases between them. Germline V gene lookup returns CDR1 MNHNS and CDR2 SASEGT. CDR3 in DNA: TGTGCCAGCTCAACTGGGACTGACACAGATACGCAGTATTTT. Translated, it gives CASSTGTDTDTQYF.

The chain joins TRBV27 to TRBJ1-6, with D perhaps TRBD1 (5 bases). V dropped 5 bases and J dropped 3 bases, with 11 bases sitting between them. From germline, CDR1 is MNHEY and CDR2 SMNVEV (reference sequence). CDR3 length: 15 residues. CDR3 coding DNA: TGTGCCAGCAGTCCAACGGGGGGCTATAATTCACCCCTCCACTTT. It translates to CASSPTGGYNSPLHF.

The genes are TRBV15 and TRBJ2-3; 12 positions agree with TRBD1. This CDR3 has 15 amino acids. With V trimmed by 8 bases and J by 4 bases, 7 bases remained unmatched. The germline V gene has CDR1 LNHNV and CDR2 YYDKDF (reference sequence). CDR3 bases: TGTGCCACCTCTATGGGACAGGGGGCGGCAGATACGCAGTATTTT. Translating gives CATSMGQGAADTQYF.

The sample holds a few counts of this clone. The rearrangement uses TRBV20-1 and TRBJ2-1; 7 bases match TRBD1. Losses at the gene ends were 6 bases for V and 8 bases for J; bases not matched to a gene: 4. The CDR3 sequence is 11 residues long. Germline V gives CDR1 DFQATT, CDR2 SNEGSKA (reference sequence). Written as DNA, the CDR3 is TGCAGTGCAAAAGACAGGGATGAGCAGTTCTTC. It encodes CSAKDRDEQFF.

The V call is TRBV29-1, the J call TRBJ1-4, with TRBD1 as a possible D gene (6 bases). Germline CDR1 SQVTM, CDR2 ANQGSEA. This CDR3 comprises 16 residues. Trimming stripped 1 base from V and 8 bases from J, with 20 bases between. For the CDR3, the DNA is TGCAGCGTTGAAGTGGGGGGCCAGGGCCCACTGGAAAAACTGTTTTTT. This gives the protein CSVEVGGQGPLEKLFF.

The chain has TRBV11-2 and TRBJ1-3; D is undetermined. The CDR3 sequence is 14 residues long. Trimming removed 3 bases at V and 2 bases at J, with 8 bases between. From germline, CDR1 is SGHAT and CDR2 FQNNGV. As DNA, the CDR3 is TGTGCCAGCAGCTTGTCAGACCCTGGAAACACCATATATTTT. Translated: CASSLSDPGNTIYF.

This clone was detected only a few times. The chain recombines TRBV18 with TRBJ2-1, with D possibly matching TRBD2 (7 bases). V was clipped by 2 bases and J by 7 bases, with 18 bases between them. The CDR3 length is 16 residues. Looked up from germline, CDR1 is KGHSH and CDR2 is LQKENI. For the CDR3, the DNA is TGTGCCAGCTCACCAAGGGGGGGCCACGTTATGAATGAGCAGTTCTTC. Encoded protein: CASSPRGGHVMNEQFF.

This clone was observed many times. The V and J genes are TRBV4-1 and TRBJ1-2; no reliable D call. Trimming left V 3 bases short and J 4 bases short, with 12 bases between. The germline gives CDR1 MGHRA, CDR2 YSYEKL. This CDR3 is 14 amino acids long. For the CDR3, the DNA is TGCGCCAGCAGCCAGGCCCTCCTTGGCTATGGCTACACCTTC. Protein sequence: CASSQALLGYGYTF.

V is TRBV25-1 and J is TRBJ1-2; D perhaps matches TRBD1 (5 bases). The CDR3 covers 16 residues. The ends were cut back, 1 base at V and 6 bases at J, with 18 bases in the middle. Germline CDR1 reads MGHDK; CDR2 reads SYGVNS. CDR3 bases: TGTGCCAGCAGTGAATTGTGGGGAGAGCAGGGTCATGGCTACACCTTC. It translates to CASSELWGEQGHGYTF.

This clone was seen repeatedly, ten times or more. The chain uses TRBV7-2 and TRBJ1-6; 8 nucleotides agree with TRBD1. This CDR3 has 16 amino acids. The trim removed 5 bases at V and 9 bases at J, leaving 12 bases unmatched. Germline CDR1 SGHTA, CDR2 FQGNSA. The CDR3 sequence: CASSARTGSGFSPLHF. Written as DNA, the CDR3 is TGTGCCAGCAGCGCCCGGACAGGGAGCGGGTTTTCACCCCTCCACTTT. Looking up the rest from reference TRBV7-2 and TRBJ1-6 gives the full variable domain: GAGVSQSPSNKVTEKGKDVELRCDPISGHTALYWYRQSLGQGLEFLIYFQGNSAPDKSGLPSDRFSAERTGGSVSTLTIQRTQQEDSAVYLCASSARTGSGFSPLHFGNGTRLTVT.

The V gene is TRBV18, the J gene TRBJ1-3; D is uncertain. Trimming cost V 3 bases and J 0 bases, with 9 bases left between them. The CDR3 length is 15 residues. Germline CDR1 is KGHSH and CDR2 is LQKENI. The CDR3 nucleotides read TGTGCCAGCTCACCGAGACAAACCTCTGGAAACACCATATATTTT. Protein product: CASSPRQTSGNTIYF.

This clone was counted only a few times. The genes are TRBV12-5 and TRBJ2-1, with D perhaps TRBD1 (6 bases). The V end was cut by 1 base, the J end by 3 bases, with 7 bases between. Per germline, CDR1 LGHNT and CDR2 FRNRAP. The CDR3 is made up of 14 amino acids. Here the CDR3 reads CASGLGQDYNEQFF. The CDR3 DNA sequence: TGTGCTAGTGGTTTGGGACAGGACTACAATGAGCAGTTCTTC.

CDR3 coding DNA: TGCAGCGTTGGTCCCTCCGCGGAGACCCAGTACTTC. It yields the protein CSVGPSAETQYF. The V and J genes are TRBV29-1 and TRBJ2-5, with D unclear. The CDR3 loop spans 12 amino acids. Per the germline V gene, CDR1 is SQVTM and CDR2 is ANQGSEA. Between the trimmed V and J ends, which lost 4 bases and 5 bases, there was a span of 11 bases.

This clone has a handful of counts. Additional DNA sequences in this sample encode the identical CDR3. The rearrangement joins TRBV30 to TRBJ2-3; possibly TRBD1 or TRBD2 for D (6 bases each). V lost 0 bases to trimming and J lost 3 bases, with 10 bases between them. The V gene's germline CDR1 is GTSNPN and CDR2 SVGIG (reference sequence). The length of the CDR3 is 14 residues. The CDR3 is CAWSVGGPTDTQYF. The DNA of the CDR3 is TGTGCCTGGAGTGTAGGGGGGCCGACAGATACGCAGTATTTT.

V is TRBV21-1 and J is TRBJ2-7; the table gives TRBD1 as D, unverified against the DNA. TRBV21-1 is described as a pseudogene. There are 17 residues in the CDR3. The CDR3 spells CASSTGAMRDSPYEQYF. The CDR3 coding sequence is TGTGCCAGCAGCACGGGGGCGATGCGGGACAGCCCCTACGAGCAGTACTTC.

This clone was seen a handful of times. This chain connects TRBV7-2 to TRBJ2-3, with 8 bases identical to TRBD2. CDR3 size: 15 residues. After removal of 3 bases from V and 2 bases from J, the junction contained 4 bases not matched to a gene. Germline values: CDR1 SGHTA, CDR2 FQGNSA. The CDR3 region is CASSFRRGDTDTQYF. The CDR3 nucleotides read TGTGCCAGCAGCTTCCGGCGGGGGGACACAGATACGCAGTATTTT. Full variable domain (outside the CDR3, taken from reference TRBV7-2 and TRBJ2-3): GAGVSQSPSNKVTEKGKDVELRCDPISGHTALYWYRQSLGQGLEFLIYFQGNSAPDKSGLPSDRFSAERTGGSVSTLTIQRTQQEDSAVYLCASSFRRGDTDTQYFGPGTRLTVL.

This clone was detected a few times. The J gene is TRBJ1-2, the V gene TRBV7-9; 7 bases fit TRBD1. From germline, CDR1 is SEHNR and CDR2 FQNEAQ (reference sequence). This CDR3 comprises 15 residues. With 5 bases clipped from V and 2 bases from J, the junction kept 8 bases outside the gene matches. The CDR3 region is CASSAGDRVNYGYTF. The CDR3 bases are TGTGCCAGCAGCGCCGGCGACAGGGTAAACTATGGCTACACCTTC.

In its sample, this clone was seen a few times. The rearrangement joins TRBV2 to TRBJ1-5; D gene ambiguous. Deletions cut 6 bases from V and 4 bases from J, with 10 bases between. The CDR3 covers 13 residues. Germline V lookup: CDR1 SNHLY, CDR2 FYNNEI. CDR3 in amino acids: CASRLSRNQPQHF. The DNA of the CDR3 is TGTGCCAGCAGGTTGAGTAGAAATCAGCCCCAGCATTTT. Drawing the rest from reference TRBV2 and TRBJ1-5, the complete variable domain is EPEVTQTPSHQVTQMGQEVILRCVPISNHLYFYWYRQILGQKVEFLVSFYNNEISEKSEIFDDQFSVERPDGSNFTLKIRSTKLEDSAMYFCASRLSRNQPQHFGDGTRLSIL.

The chain employs TRBV5-6 and TRBJ1-6, with D possibly TRBD1 on 6 matching bases. Looked up from germline, CDR1 is SGHDT and CDR2 is YYEEEE. V was shortened by 1 base and J by 5 bases, with 7 bases between the two germline ends. The CDR3 totals 14 residues. CDR3 region: CASSLTGHNSPLHF. The CDR3 DNA reads as TGTGCCAGCAGCTTGACAGGGCATAATTCACCCCTCCACTTT.

This clone was counted only a few times. This chain connects TRBV5-1 to TRBJ1-5; possible D gene TRBD1, 5 bases. Trimming took off 6 bases at V and 1 base at J, with 14 bases between the two ends. Germline-derived CDR1 and CDR2 are SGHRS and YFSETQ. The CDR3 is 15 amino acids. CDR3 region: CASKPGAGSNQPQHF. CDR3 coding DNA: TGCGCCAGCAAACCTGGGGCGGGAAGCAATCAGCCCCAGCATTTT. Based on the CDR3 plus reference TRBV5-1 and TRBJ1-5, the full variable domain is KAGVTQTPRYLIKTRGQQVTLSCSPISGHRSVSWYQQTPGQGLQFLFEYFSETQRNKGNFPGRFSGRQFSNSRSEMNVSTLELGDSALYLCASKPGAGSNQPQHFGDGTRLSIL.

This clone was observed a few times. V is TRBV14 and J is TRBJ1-3; no reliable D call. Per germline, CDR1 SGHDN and CDR2 FVKESK. The CDR3 length is 15 residues. The V gene lost 4 bases and the J gene lost 0 bases, with 10 bases spanning the gap. CDR3 loop: CASSPTRYSGNTIYF. The CDR3, as DNA: TGTGCCAGCAGCCCGACTCGATACTCTGGAAACACCATATATTTT.

This clone was seen only a few times. The V call is TRBV19, the J call TRBJ1-4; 7 bases are shared with TRBD1. J gave up 6 bases and V 5 bases, and 6 bases lay outside the gene matches. The CDR3 runs to 14 residues. CDR1 and CDR2 (germline): LNHDA, SQIVND (reference sequence). The CDR3 is CASSQEGAYEKLFF. The CDR3 DNA reads TGTGCCAGTAGTCAGGAGGGGGCGTATGAAAAACTGTTTTTT.